These T cell receptor beta chains were read from a single sample in a study of blood T cells in healthy people across ages. TCRdb redid the calling of the 5' RACE reads with MiXCR, one entry per CDR3 protein. The sample contains 1,300,000 or so distinct CDR3 sequences, 55% to 75% of which appear only once. Sequenced sample: blood. These receptors originate from a man younger than 30 in good health. The CDR3 runs from the conserved cysteine through the conserved F or W. The order of the fields is D gene, V gene, J gene, clone size, CDR3 DNA, CDR3 protein. A D gene is named only where the DNA matches it firmly. For some rows the clone size is stated as once, few or many, or as a class when expanded; others skip it.

d_call: NA
v_call: TRBV6-5
j_call: TRBJ2-7
clone_size: NA
cdr3_nt: TGTGCCAGCAGCCCCAGAGGGGCGGCGCGATACGAGCAGTACTTC
cdr3_aa: CASSPRGAARYEQYF

d_call: NA
v_call: TRBV4-1
j_call: TRBJ2-3
clone_size: few
cdr3_nt: TGCGCCAGCACGGAGGGGAGGTCGAGCACAGATACGCAGTATTTT
cdr3_aa: CASTEGRSSTDTQYF

d_call: NA
v_call: TRBV20-1
j_call: TRBJ2-7
clone_size: NA
cdr3_nt: TGCAGCGCTAGAGATGTTTGGGGGGCCTCCTACGAGCAGTACTTC
cdr3_aa: CSARDVWGASYEQYF

d_call: NA
v_call: TRBV4-2
j_call: TRBJ2-7
clone_size: few
cdr3_nt: TGTGCCAGCAGTCGAGGGATGAGGGAATGGGAGCAGTACTTC
cdr3_aa: CASSRGMREWEQYF

d_call: NA
v_call: TRBV20-1
j_call: TRBJ1-2
clone_size: NA
cdr3_nt: TGCAGTGCTAGAGTGGGGGAACAGGGTATGGATGGCTACACCTTC
cdr3_aa: CSARVGEQGMDGYTF

d_call: TRBD2
v_call: TRBV20-1
j_call: TRBJ2-1
clone_size: NA
cdr3_nt: TGCAGTGCTAGTTCGGGACTAGCGGGAGCTGAGGATGAGCAGTTCTTC
cdr3_aa: CSASSGLAGAEDEQFF

d_call: TRBD2
v_call: TRBV25-1
j_call: TRBJ2-5
clone_size: NA
cdr3_nt: TGTGCCAGCAGTCGTCCGGAGCGGGAGGGCCGGGAGACCCAGTACTTC
cdr3_aa: CASSRPEREGRETQYF

d_call: TRBD1
v_call: TRBV6-6
j_call: TRBJ1-1
clone_size: once
cdr3_nt: TGTGCCAGCAGGCCGGGACAGGGGGCGGCTGAAGCTTTCTTT
cdr3_aa: CASRPGQGAAEAFF

d_call: NA
v_call: TRBV6-5
j_call: TRBJ2-7
clone_size: NA
cdr3_nt: TGTGCCAGCAGTTACTCGATGGGGTACGAGCAGTACTTC
cdr3_aa: CASSYSMGYEQYF

d_call: NA
v_call: TRBV10-3
j_call: TRBJ1-1
clone_size: NA
cdr3_nt: TGTGCCATCAGTGAGGAGGGTAGGTACACTGAAGCTTTCTTT
cdr3_aa: CAISEEGRYTEAFF

d_call: TRBD1
v_call: TRBV7-9
j_call: TRBJ1-3
clone_size: NA
cdr3_nt: TGTGCCAGCAGCCCACCCGGGACAGGGGGATCTGGAAACACCATATATTTT
cdr3_aa: CASSPPGTGGSGNTIYF

d_call: TRBD1
v_call: TRBV6-5
j_call: TRBJ2-7
clone_size: NA
cdr3_nt: TGTGCCAGCAGTAACAGGGGAATAGCCTACGAGCAGTACTTC
cdr3_aa: CASSNRGIAYEQYF

d_call: NA
v_call: TRBV12-3/TRBV12-4
j_call: TRBJ1-1
clone_size: NA
cdr3_nt: TGTGCCAGCAGCTCACAGGGCGCGGAAGCTTTCTTT
cdr3_aa: CASSSQGAEAFF

d_call: TRBD1
v_call: TRBV2
j_call: TRBJ1-1
clone_size: NA
cdr3_nt: TGTGCCAGCAGGGCCAACAGGGGCGCTGAAGCTTTCTTT
cdr3_aa: CASRANRGAEAFF

d_call: NA
v_call: TRBV9
j_call: TRBJ2-3
clone_size: few
cdr3_nt: TGTGCCAGCAGCGGGGTGTATACAGATACGCAGTATTTT
cdr3_aa: CASSGVYTDTQYF

d_call: TRBD1
v_call: TRBV5-6
j_call: TRBJ2-4
clone_size: few
cdr3_nt: TGTGCCAGCAGCTCGGGGACAGCCCTAGCCAAAAACATTCAGTACTTC
cdr3_aa: CASSSGTALAKNIQYF

d_call: NA
v_call: TRBV4-3
j_call: TRBJ1-1
clone_size: NA
cdr3_nt: TGCGCCAGCAGCCAAGATATTGGTAAGGCGACGGCTTTCTTT
cdr3_aa: CASSQDIGKATAFF

d_call: TRBD2
v_call: TRBV20-1
j_call: TRBJ2-7
clone_size: NA
cdr3_nt: TGCAGTGCCCCGGGACTAGCGGGGCACGAGCAGTACTTC
cdr3_aa: CSAPGLAGHEQYF

d_call: NA
v_call: TRBV6-6
j_call: TRBJ1-2
clone_size: few
cdr3_nt: TGTGCCAGCAGTCCTACCCCGACAGCTAACTATGGCTACACCTTC
cdr3_aa: CASSPTPTANYGYTF

d_call: NA
v_call: TRBV9
j_call: TRBJ2-3
clone_size: NA
cdr3_nt: TGTGCCAGCAGCGTACGATGGGTGGATACGCAGTATTTT
cdr3_aa: CASSVRWVDTQYF

d_call: NA
v_call: TRBV6-1
j_call: TRBJ1-2
clone_size: NA
cdr3_nt: TGTGCCAGCAGTGGGATCGACAGGCTTTTCTATGGCTACACCTTC
cdr3_aa: CASSGIDRLFYGYTF

d_call: NA
v_call: TRBV20-1
j_call: TRBJ1-2
clone_size: NA
cdr3_nt: TGCAGTGCTTGGAACTATGGCTACACCTTC
cdr3_aa: CSAWNYGYTF